This T cell receptor beta chain emerged from a study of human T cells and chemical hapten exposure. Study-wide results and limits: No change in TCRs above 1 in 1000 frequency was produced by DPC sensitization.

This clonotype was detected only a few times. The antigen is not known. Regarding time point: patch test 3, about 24 weeks after DPC sensitization. Described treatment: therapeutic diphenylcyclopropenone sensitization with weekly scalp DPC. Blood, whole and unfractionated, served as the source for total RNA extraction. Germline V CDR1 and CDR2: MNHNY, SVGAGI (reference sequence). V was cut by 0 bases and J by 2 bases, with 19 bases left in between. This CDR3 contains 18 residues. It was the library that attached unique molecular identifiers to individual cDNA molecules. TCRdb recomputed calls from the RACE reads with MiXCR, one row per CDR3 protein. The sample records 50,000 to 80,000 distinct CDR3 sequences, 9.5% to 12% being singletons.

The gene calls are TRBV6-6 and TRBJ2-5; tentative D call: TRBD2 (5 bases). Sample: whole blood, taken in connection with sensitization to the hapten diphenylcyclopropenone (DPC). The sequence came from a woman under 40 with alopecia areata. Some clones in this sample may be carry-over from other donors' samples. CDR3 nucleotides: TGTGCCAGCAGTTACTCGAAGGGTGCTAGCCGACTACAAGAGACCCAGTACTTC. Encoded protein: CASSYSKGASRLQETQYF.